These 27 T cell receptor beta chains share one sample of origin, sequenced in a study of Ad26.COV2.S vaccination and SARS-CoV-2 variants. Sequencing used immunoSEQ multiplex PCR; TCRdb keeps in-frame clones, though not all of them. Found here are about 680,000 clones, 89% of them singletons; the top ten hold over 1.3%. The treatment denotes: 19 received Ad26.COV2.S at low or high dose, single or two shots; 5 received placebo; per-sample allocation not given. Specimen acquisition occurred on day 63 following the initial vaccine or placebo injection. Source: peripheral blood, taken in a trial of Ad26.COV2.S vaccine versus placebo. The source of these receptors is a person between 18 and 65 years old who received the Ad26.COV2.S COVID-19 vaccine or a placebo.

CDR3 DNA: TGCGCCAGCAGCTTGTCCCACGGGACCAATACCCCCTACGAGCAGTACTTC. Translated: CASSLSHGTNTPYEQYF. V is TRBV5-1 and J is TRBJ2-7; D may be TRBD1 or TRBD2 (5 bases each). Germline V gene data show CDR1 as SGHRS and CDR2 as YFSETQ. V shed 1 base and J shed 2 bases, with 19 bases lying between them. The CDR3 loop spans 17 amino acids.

The V gene is TRBV5-1, the J gene TRBJ2-1; 13 bases align to TRBD2. This CDR3 is built from 15 residues. V lost 4 bases and J lost 12; bases outside the gene matches: 10. From germline, CDR1 is SGHRS and CDR2 YFSETQ. CDR3 in amino acids: CASSLGGLAGLGQFF. For the CDR3, the DNA is TGCGCCAGCAGCCTTGGGGGACTAGCGGGGCTTGGGCAGTTCTTC.

The rearrangement joins TRBV19 to TRBJ2-7; 7 bases are shared with TRBD2. Looked up from germline, CDR1 is LNHDA and CDR2 is SQIVND (reference sequence). After removal of 7 bases from V and 7 bases from J, the junction contained 7 bases not matched to a gene. The CDR3 has 12 residues. CDR3 nucleotide sequence: TGTGCCAGTAACTCGCTTAGCGGGGAGCAGTACTTC. Translation gives CASNSLSGEQYF.

CDR3 sequence reads: CASSSRTSGRALDEQYF. In nucleotides, the CDR3 is TGCGCCAGCAGCTCCCGGACTAGCGGGAGGGCCCTCGACGAGCAGTACTTC. The chain carries TRBV5-1 and TRBJ2-7; 15 nucleotides match TRBD2. Germline loops: CDR1 SGHRS, CDR2 YFSETQ. CDR3 length: 17 amino acids. J gave up 5 bases and V 3 bases, and 9 bases lay outside the gene matches.

This clone was counted only a few times. The rearrangement uses TRBV6-5 and TRBJ2-2; D gene uncertain. CDR1 is MNHEY and CDR2 is SVGAGI in the germline V gene. Trimming shortened V by 0 bases and J by 3 bases, and 11 bases separated the two germline ends. The CDR3 covers 16 residues. The DNA of the CDR3 is TGTGCCAGCAGTTACTCGATAGGCGCGGACACCGGGGAGCTGTTTTTT. Its protein is CASSYSIGADTGELFF.

This chain uses TRBV4-1 with TRBJ1-2, with 7 bases lining up with TRBD1. With 2 bases clipped from V and 3 bases from J, the junction kept 3 bases outside the gene matches. This CDR3 is 14 amino acids long. From germline, CDR1 is MGHRA and CDR2 YSYEKL. DNA for the CDR3: TGCGCCAGCAGCCAACAGGGGGGAGACTATGGCTACACCTTC. Its protein is CASSQQGGDYGYTF.

The chain employs TRBV19 and TRBJ2-5; D remains unclear. Trimming shortened V by 6 bases and J by 2 bases, and 10 bases separated the two germline ends. The CDR3 totals 13 residues. Germline V lookup: CDR1 LNHDA, CDR2 SQIVND (reference sequence). The CDR3 spells CASSRDGQETQYF. The CDR3 DNA follows: TGTGCCAGTAGCCGTGACGGGCAAGAGACCCAGTACTTC.

This clone has just one count. The chain is built from TRBV9 and TRBJ1-1, with 8 bases aligning to TRBD1. The CDR3 length is 15 residues. V was pared by 0 bases and J by 1 base, with 2 bases of the junction left unmatched. Looked up from germline, CDR1 is SGDLS and CDR2 is YYNGEE. CDR3 amino acids: CASSVVGQGNTEAFF. The CDR3 DNA reads TGTGCCAGCAGCGTAGTTGGACAGGGGAACACTGAAGCTTTCTTT.

The chain has TRBV6-5 and TRBJ2-1, with D perhaps TRBD2 (6 bases). The CDR3 consists of 14 residues. V was clipped by 4 bases and J by 9 bases, with 16 bases between them. The germline CDR1 and CDR2 sequences are MNHEY and SVGAGI. The CDR3 protein is CASSSGTGLREQFF. The CDR3 DNA follows: TGTGCCAGCAGTTCGGGGACTGGTTTACGTGAGCAGTTCTTC.

This clone was counted a single time. This sequence joins TRBV5-1 and TRBJ2-2; TRBD2 matches at 12 bases. J gave up 6 bases and V 4 bases, and 1 base lay outside the gene matches. The germline CDR1 and CDR2 sequences are SGHRS and YFSETQ. The CDR3 has 14 residues. The chain's CDR3 is CASSRTSGAGELFF. The CDR3 bases are TGCGCCAGCAGCCGGACTAGCGGGGCCGGGGAGCTGTTTTTT.

The CDR3 sequence: CASRRQENTEAFF. The DNA of the CDR3 is TGTGCCAGTAGAAGACAAGAGAACACTGAAGCTTTCTTT. V and J are TRBV19 and TRBJ1-1; D is ambiguous. CDR1 and CDR2 (germline): LNHDA, SQIVND (reference sequence). The CDR3 is 13 amino acids. Trimming removed 6 bases from V and 1 base from J, with 9 bases in between.

V gene TRBV7-7 combines with J gene TRBJ2-5; 8 bases match TRBD1. The V gene end was trimmed by 1 base and the J gene end by 0 bases; junction bases not matched to a gene: 7. The CDR3 runs to 17 residues. The V gene's germline CDR1 is SSHAT and CDR2 FNYEAQ (reference sequence). The CDR3 loop is CASSLGPGGQYQETQYF. CDR3 nucleotide sequence: TGTGCCAGCAGCTTAGGCCCAGGGGGCCAGTACCAAGAGACCCAGTACTTC.

The chain links TRBV10-1 to TRBJ2-1; the match to TRBD1 covers 7 bases. The CDR3 contains 13 residues. The germline CDR1 and CDR2 sequences are WNHNN and SYGVQD (reference sequence). J was trimmed by 6 bases and V by 7 bases; bases with no gene match: 6. DNA of the CDR3: TGCGCCAGCACAGCAGGGGGTCGCAATGAGCAGTTCTTC. Translated, it gives CASTAGGRNEQFF.

The chain links TRBV6-5 to TRBJ2-7, with D perhaps TRBD1 (5 bases). This CDR3 comprises 14 residues. Germline loops: CDR1 MNHEY, CDR2 SVGAGI. V was shortened by 4 bases and J by 5 bases, with 15 bases between the two germline ends. CDR3 in amino acids: CASSLQVTPHEQYF. The CDR3 bases are TGTGCCAGCAGTTTACAGGTTACCCCCCACGAGCAGTACTTC.

The gene calls are TRBV6-5 and TRBJ1-5, with D possibly TRBD1 on 5 matching bases. The CDR3 loop spans 14 amino acids. Trimming shortened V by 0 bases and J by 9 bases, and 12 bases separated the two germline ends. Germline CDR1 is MNHEY and CDR2 is SVGAGI. The CDR3 DNA follows: TGTGCCAGCAGTTACTCTAGCGGGACGTGGCCCCAGCATTTT. It yields the protein CASSYSSGTWPQHF.

This chain uses TRBV19 with TRBJ1-4; D is ambiguous. Per germline, CDR1 LNHDA and CDR2 SQIVND (reference sequence). V was shortened by 3 bases and J by 8 bases, with 22 bases between the two germline ends. The CDR3 sequence is 17 residues long. CDR3 DNA sequence: TGTGCCAGTAGTATTGGCTTGACCTGGGGTATCGACGAAAAACTGTTTTTT. Translated, it gives CASSIGLTWGIDEKLFF.

The V call is TRBV30, the J call TRBJ1-5, with D possibly matching TRBD1 (5 bases). With 5 bases removed from V and 2 bases from J, the gap between germline ends came to 7 bases. This CDR3 has 12 residues. The germline gives CDR1 GTSNPN, CDR2 SVGIG (reference sequence). CDR3 amino acids: CAWGRGNQPQHF. CDR3 nucleotides: TGTGCCTGGGGCAGGGGCAATCAGCCCCAGCATTTT.

This clone showed up many times. At the DNA level, this CDR3 is encoded by other sequences in the same sample as well. The chain has TRBV7-8 and TRBJ1-1, with D hard to call. The CDR3 runs 13 residues. Germline loops: CDR1 SGHVS, CDR2 FQNEAQ. Deletions cut 1 base from V and 1 base from J, with 4 bases between. The CDR3 region has the DNA TGTGCCAGCAGCTTAGAGGGGAACACTGAAGCTTTCTTT. It yields the protein CASSLEGNTEAFF.

This chain uses TRBV5-4 with TRBJ2-5, with 9 bases fitting TRBD1. CDR1 and CDR2 (germline): SGHNT, YYREEE (reference sequence). CDR3 length: 14 residues. After removal of 0 bases from V and 6 bases from J, the junction contained 3 bases not matched to a gene. CDR3 sequence (DNA): TGTGCCAGCAGCTTGGGGGGACAGGGCCAGACCCAGTACTTC. Amino acid sequence: CASSLGGQGQTQYF. The full variable domain, rest sourced from reference TRBV5-4 and TRBJ2-5, is ETGVTQSPTHLIKTRGQQVTLRCSSQSGHNTVSWYQQALGQGPQFIFQYYREEENGRGNFPPRFSGLQFPNYSSELNVNALELDDSALYLCASSLGGQGQTQYFGPGTRLLVL.

This clone was seen just once. The chain has TRBV4-3 and TRBJ1-2, with D possibly being TRBD1 (5 bases). The CDR3 totals 15 residues. Germline lookup yields CDR1 LGHNA and CDR2 YSLEER. V was trimmed by 1 base and J by 6 bases, leaving 15 bases between them. CDR3 coding DNA: TGCGCCAGCAGCCAAGCGAAGGCAGGGAATGATGGCTACACCTTC. This gives the protein CASSQAKAGNDGYTF.

As regards this clone: A junction boundary mismatches the germline segment, possibly from a read error. The chain employs TRBV10-3 and TRBJ2-5; D not resolved. Looked up from germline, CDR1 is ENHRY and CDR2 is SYGVKD. CDR3 size: 14 residues. The CDR3 here is CAISDLGHQETQYF. The CDR3 DNA reads as TGTGCCATCAGTGACCTCGGGCACCAGGAGACCCAGTACTTC.

This chain joins TRBV6-6 and TRBJ2-2, with 8 nucleotides matching TRBD1. CDR3 length: 13 residues. Germline assignment: CDR1 MNHNY and CDR2 SVGAGI (reference sequence). V trimming: 5 bases; J trimming: 6 bases; junction bases outside the gene matches: 2. Written as DNA, the CDR3 is TGTGCCAGCAGTCGGACAGGGTCCGGGGAGCTGTTTTTT. It specifies CASSRTGSGELFF.

As for this clone: Other DNA sequences within the sample encode an identical CDR3. The chain is built from TRBV12-3 or TRBV12-4 and TRBJ2-1, with no clear D. V was clipped by 2 bases and J by 7 bases, with 6 bases between them. This CDR3 has 12 amino acids. The CDR3 here is CASSLPPNEQFF. The CDR3 DNA reads as TGTGCCAGCAGTTTACCCCCGAATGAGCAGTTCTTC.

The chain couples TRBV13 to TRBJ2-5, with a tentative D call TRBD1 (5 bases). V lost 0 bases and J 4 bases, leaving 12 bases between the germline ends. The CDR3 runs 15 residues. Germline assignment: CDR1 PRHDT and CDR2 FYEKMQ (reference sequence). The CDR3 DNA reads TGTGCCAGCAGCTTAGGTTTCCAGGGCACAGAGACCCAGTACTTC. Protein product: CASSLGFQGTETQYF.

The V gene is TRBV25-1, the J gene TRBJ2-3; D may be TRBD2 (6 bases). Trimming took 1 base from V and 9 from J, leaving 11 bases between them. This CDR3 has 13 amino acids. The V gene's germline CDR1 is MGHDK and CDR2 SYGVNS. CDR3 sequence (DNA): TGTGCCAGCAGTGAATCGGCGCGGGGAACGCAGTATTTT. Translation: CASSESARGTQYF.

V usage is TRBV7-3 and J usage is TRBJ2-1; 7 positions agree with TRBD2. The J segment lost 2 bases and the V segment lost 1 base, leaving 5 bases of the junction unmatched. Germline loops: CDR1 SGHTA, CDR2 FQGTGA. The CDR3 loop spans 16 amino acids. This chain's CDR3 is CASSLNSAGAYNEQFF. The DNA for the CDR3 is TGTGCCAGCAGCTTAAATTCGGCGGGAGCCTACAATGAGCAGTTCTTC.

The chain employs TRBV11-3 and TRBJ2-5; the D gene is possibly TRBD2 (6 bases). Trimming removed 6 bases at V and 2 bases at J, with 10 bases between. CDR1 SGHNT and CDR2 YENEEA come from the germline V gene. The CDR3 is 13 residues long. The CDR3: CASSPGLQETQYF. CDR3 nucleotide sequence: TGTGCCAGCAGTCCCGGACTACAAGAGACCCAGTACTTC.